This T cell receptor (beta chain) was sequenced during a study of shared clonotypes between healthy human individuals (dated by TCRdb to 2020 to 2021). For context, the study as a whole: The cohort included a few men and a couple of women between 18 and 49 years of age. Libraries were prepared and TCR repertoires were sequenced by different laboratories using diverse techniques, in order to increase sequencing depth and limit assay-specific biases. To estimate repertoire size and how much clonotypes are shared between individuals, the study performed deep sequencing of blood TCR repertoires from 4 to 6 healthy adults. For each donor, CD4 naive and CD4 memory were each run on three plates, CD8 naive on two plates, and CD8 memory on one plate. Each donor's leukapheresis produced roughly between roughly 0.85 and 9.5 billion PBMCs.

This clone was seen only a few times. Which antigen it targets is not known. Base-call qualities are not available, and no considerably larger clone is one nucleotide away. Overall study results and their limits: The genetic and exposure-history diversity represented was limited by the small number of donors. Based on pairwise subsampling, the degree of clonotype sharing among donors was expected to be affected by sequencing depth. Rarefaction of sorted-subset datasets indicated incomplete sequencing despite the large sequencing depth. When a few donors were compared, the shared fraction of clonotypes was about 5% for naive CD4, about 4% for naive CD8, 2% to 2.5% for memory CD4, and roughly 0.43% for memory CD8. Sampling was restricted to blood, and TCR repertoires in tissues likely differ from the TCR repertoires found in blood. Higher generation probabilities were observed for clonotypes shared by all four sorted-subset donors than for non-shared clonotypes. Naive subsets generally had larger estimated clonotype richness than memory subsets.

Looking up the germline V gene yields CDR1 SGHTA and CDR2 FQGNSA. Reading from cysteine to phenylalanine, the CDR3 counts 14 amino acids. Just CDR3 DNA is preserved here, 42 bases in frame from base 1. V loses 1 base of germline sequence and J loses 1 base, and the interval between the two ends is 7 bases. Using the deep immunoSEQ assay, multiplex PCR amplified TCR CDR3 regions from genomic DNA. For each cell subset, the extracted genomic DNA was distributed evenly across all wells of several immunoSEQ 96-well plates, and each plate served as one replicate. For sorted subsets, 200 to 250 ng of genomic DNA, equivalent to some 33,000 T cell genomes, went into each replicate PCR. Purified libraries were quantified with a Qubit 3.0 fluorometer, sized on a Bioanalyzer 2100, and re-quantified with the KAPA Library Quantification kit. Each immunoSEQ 96-well plate was sequenced on its own single-read 150-cycle Illumina NextSeq 550 flow cell. The authors processed their data as follows. Because the immunoSEQ output held only junctional sequences and lacked quality scores, the filtering could not match the filtering applied to full-length reads. Sequences were annotated with PyIR, a Python wrapper for IgBLAST v1.9, using IMGT germline references to assign V/J genes and CDR3. Reads were filtered out if the reads had weak V/J assignments (E-value above 1e-6), no CDR3, stop codons, out-of-frame junctions, or ambiguous translated residues. A V3J clonotype was defined by an identical inferred V gene, J gene, and CDR3 amino acid sequence. Percentage overlap between repertoires was calculated by dividing the number of shared unique clonotypes by the size of the smaller repertoire. RTK rarefaction, the Chao1 estimator, and Recon v2.1 estimates of unobserved clonotypes were used to assess repertoire richness. Generation probabilities for all TCRbeta clonotypes obtained by the gDNA method from several donors were computed using OLGA. The table comes from immuneACCESS by way of TCRdb, which keeps in-frame sequences with V and J called. Part of the clones is missing from these tables; in studies checked, under half for an unresolved V gene and the rest for unknown reasons. That table furnishes V, J and clone size, whereas the DNA furnished D and trimming. This sample comprises around 1 million clones, over 60% of them detected only once. Approximately 1.5% of the sample is in the top ten clones.

The donors were healthy, HIV-negative adults with no recently reported acute infections or vaccinations. Every donor was a Caucasian adult living in Nashville, Tennessee, USA. CD4+ T cells were enriched by magnetic negative selection, after which naive cells were positively selected on CD45RA and the negative fraction was taken as the memory subset. Blood was obtained by leukapheresis, after which PBMCs were separated by Ficoll-Histopaque density gradient centrifugation and cryopreserved in liquid nitrogen vapor phase. Purity and quantity of every magnetically sorted T cell population were checked by analytical flow cytometry. From each sorted fraction, genomic DNA was isolated and quantified by UV absorbance on a Nanodrop 2000c.

The TCR comes from a man aged 18 to 30 in good health. Sequenced material: memory CD4+ T cells sorted from blood. The cell subset or site label corresponds to: CD45RA-negative fraction. The V and J segments used are TRBV7-2 and TRBJ1-2; the D gene identity is not certain. CDR3 loop: CASSLEGNNYGYTF. The DNA sequence is TGTGCCAGCAGCTTAGAAGGGAATAACTATGGCTACACCTTC.